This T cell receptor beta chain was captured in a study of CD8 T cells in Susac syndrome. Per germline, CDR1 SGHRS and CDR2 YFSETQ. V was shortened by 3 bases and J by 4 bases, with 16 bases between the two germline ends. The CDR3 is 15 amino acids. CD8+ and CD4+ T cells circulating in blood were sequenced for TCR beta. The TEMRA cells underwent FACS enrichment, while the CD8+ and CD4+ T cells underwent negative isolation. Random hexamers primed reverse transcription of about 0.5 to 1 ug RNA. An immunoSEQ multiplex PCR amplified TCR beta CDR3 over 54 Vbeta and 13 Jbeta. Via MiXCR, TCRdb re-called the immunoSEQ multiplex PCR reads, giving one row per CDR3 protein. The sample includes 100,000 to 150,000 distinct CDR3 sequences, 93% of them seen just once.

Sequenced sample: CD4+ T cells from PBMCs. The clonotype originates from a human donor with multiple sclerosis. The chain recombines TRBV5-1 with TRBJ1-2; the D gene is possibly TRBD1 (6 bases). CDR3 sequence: CASSYQGTGGYGYTF. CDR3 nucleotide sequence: TGCGCCAGCAGCTATCAGGGGACGGGGGGCTATGGCTACACCTTC.